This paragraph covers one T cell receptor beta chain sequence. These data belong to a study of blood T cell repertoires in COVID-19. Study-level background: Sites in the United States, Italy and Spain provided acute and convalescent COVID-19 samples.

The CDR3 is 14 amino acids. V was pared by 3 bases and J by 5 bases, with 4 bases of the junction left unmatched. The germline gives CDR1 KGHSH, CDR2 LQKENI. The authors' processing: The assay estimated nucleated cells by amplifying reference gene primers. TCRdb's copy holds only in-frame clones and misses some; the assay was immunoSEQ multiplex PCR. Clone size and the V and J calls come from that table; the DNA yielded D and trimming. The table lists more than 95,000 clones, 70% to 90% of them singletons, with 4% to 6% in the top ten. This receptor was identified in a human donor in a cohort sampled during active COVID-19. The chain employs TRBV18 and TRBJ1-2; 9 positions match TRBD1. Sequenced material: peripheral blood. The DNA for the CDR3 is TGTGCCAGCTCACCGGGACAGGGCATTTATGGCTACACCTTC. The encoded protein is CASSPGQGIYGYTF.